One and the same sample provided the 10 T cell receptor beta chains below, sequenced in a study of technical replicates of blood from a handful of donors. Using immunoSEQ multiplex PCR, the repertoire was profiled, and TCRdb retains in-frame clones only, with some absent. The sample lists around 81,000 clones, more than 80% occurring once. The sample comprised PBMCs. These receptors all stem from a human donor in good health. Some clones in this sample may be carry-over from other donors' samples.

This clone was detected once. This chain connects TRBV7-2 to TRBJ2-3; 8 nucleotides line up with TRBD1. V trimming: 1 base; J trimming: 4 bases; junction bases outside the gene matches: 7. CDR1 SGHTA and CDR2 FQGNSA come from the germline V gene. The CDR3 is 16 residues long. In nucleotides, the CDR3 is TGTGCCAGCAGCTTAGGAATGACAGGGGCAGCAGATACGCAGTATTTT. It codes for CASSLGMTGAADTQYF.

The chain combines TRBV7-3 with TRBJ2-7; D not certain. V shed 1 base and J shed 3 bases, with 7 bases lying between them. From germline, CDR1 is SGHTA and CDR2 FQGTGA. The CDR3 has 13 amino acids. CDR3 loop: CASSLSPVYEQYF. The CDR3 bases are TGTGCCAGCAGCTTAAGTCCCGTCTACGAGCAGTACTTC.

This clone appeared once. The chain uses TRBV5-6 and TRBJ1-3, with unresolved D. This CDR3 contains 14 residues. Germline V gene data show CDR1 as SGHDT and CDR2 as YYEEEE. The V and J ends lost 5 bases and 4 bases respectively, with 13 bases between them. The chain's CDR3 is CASSRNTGGNTIYF. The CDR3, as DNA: TGTGCCAGCAGTCGTAATACGGGGGGAAACACCATATATTTT.

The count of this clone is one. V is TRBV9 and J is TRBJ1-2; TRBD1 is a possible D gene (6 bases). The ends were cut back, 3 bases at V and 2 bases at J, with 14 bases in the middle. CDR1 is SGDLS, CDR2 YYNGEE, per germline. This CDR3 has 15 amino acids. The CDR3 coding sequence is TGTGCCAGCAGCGAGGGTCTTACAGGGAACTATGGCTACACCTTC. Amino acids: CASSEGLTGNYGYTF. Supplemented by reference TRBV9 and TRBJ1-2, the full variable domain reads DSGVTQTPKHLITATGQRVTLRCSPRSGDLSVYWYQQSLDQGLQFLIQYYNGEERAKGNILERFSAQQFPDLHSELNLSSLELGDSALYFCASSEGLTGNYGYTFGSGTRLTVV.

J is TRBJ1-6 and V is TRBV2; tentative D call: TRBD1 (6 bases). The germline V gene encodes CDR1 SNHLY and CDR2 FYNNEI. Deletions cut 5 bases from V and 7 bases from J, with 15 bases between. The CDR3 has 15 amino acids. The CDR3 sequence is CASSRTDPGNSPLHF. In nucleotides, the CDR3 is TGTGCCAGCAGTCGGACAGACCCCGGGAATTCACCCCTCCACTTT. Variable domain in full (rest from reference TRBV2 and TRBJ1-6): EPEVTQTPSHQVTQMGQEVILRCVPISNHLYFYWYRQILGQKVEFLVSFYNNEISEKSEIFDDQFSVERPDGSNFTLKIRSTKLEDSAMYFCASSRTDPGNSPLHFGNGTRLTVT.

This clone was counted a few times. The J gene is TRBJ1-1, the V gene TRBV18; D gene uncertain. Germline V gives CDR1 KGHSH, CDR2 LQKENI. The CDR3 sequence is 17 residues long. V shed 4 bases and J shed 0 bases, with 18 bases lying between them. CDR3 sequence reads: CASSRPRGLEMNTEAFF. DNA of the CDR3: TGTGCCAGCTCACGGCCGAGAGGGCTGGAAATGAACACTGAAGCTTTCTTT.

CDR3 residues: CASTDRGGGLSYEQYF. CDR3 in DNA: TGTGCCAGCACTGACCGGGGCGGGGGGCTCTCCTACGAGCAGTACTTC. The rearrangement links TRBV6-1 to TRBJ2-7, with 8 positions matching TRBD2. This CDR3 contains 16 residues. The germline gives CDR1 MNHNS, CDR2 SASEGT. The V gene end was trimmed by 7 bases and the J gene end by 0 bases; junction bases not matched to a gene: 11.

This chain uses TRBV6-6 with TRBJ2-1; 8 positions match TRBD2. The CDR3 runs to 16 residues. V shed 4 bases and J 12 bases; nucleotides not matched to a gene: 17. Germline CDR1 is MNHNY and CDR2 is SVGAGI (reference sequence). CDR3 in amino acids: CASSSSTSASKQGQFF. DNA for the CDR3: TGTGCCAGCAGTTCATCGACTAGCGCCTCCAAGCAGGGGCAGTTCTTC.

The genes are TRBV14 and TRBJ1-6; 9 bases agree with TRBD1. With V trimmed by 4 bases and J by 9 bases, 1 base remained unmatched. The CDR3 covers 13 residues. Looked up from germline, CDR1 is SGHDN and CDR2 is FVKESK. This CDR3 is CASSLTGGSPLHF. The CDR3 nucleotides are TGTGCCAGCAGCCTGACAGGGGGTTCACCCCTCCACTTT. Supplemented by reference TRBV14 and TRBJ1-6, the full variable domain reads EAGVTQFPSHSVIEKGQTVTLRCDPISGHDNLYWYRRVMGKEIKFLLHFVKESKQDESGMPNNRFLAERTGGTYSTLKVQPAELEDSGVYFCASSLTGGSPLHFGNGTRLTVT.

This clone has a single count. CDR3 residues: CASSLSGLGYGYTF. In DNA, the CDR3 is TGTGCCAGCAGCTTATCAGGGTTGGGCTATGGCTACACCTTC. J is TRBJ1-2 and V is TRBV7-8; D may be TRBD1 (5 bases). V dropped 2 bases and J dropped 4 bases, with 11 bases sitting between them. The CDR3 is made up of 14 amino acids. CDR1 and CDR2 (germline): SGHVS, FQNEAQ.